One and the same sample provided the 6 T cell receptor beta chains below, sequenced in a study of identical twins. TCRdb used MiXCR to reprocess the 5' RACE reads, holding one entry per CDR3 protein. The sample gives 450,000 or so distinct CDR3 sequences, about 14% of which show up once; about 0.53% is in the top ten. This same sample was also taken into another study, of yellow fever vaccine responses in identical twins.

The sequencing input was CD4+ T cells sorted from blood. The receptors shown here come from a young woman in good health.

Only a few counts were recorded for this clonotype. J is TRBJ2-7 and V is TRBV5-4; D is ambiguous. The CDR3 runs 13 residues. The V end was cut by 1 base, the J end by 5 bases, with 10 bases between. Germline CDR1 is SGHNT and CDR2 is YYREEE (reference sequence). The CDR3 bases are TGTGCCAGCAGCTTGACGGCTCGGGACGAGCAGTACTTC. It translates to CASSLTARDEQYF.

This clonotype was counted a few times. V is TRBV27 and J is TRBJ2-1; 13 positions agree with TRBD2. Per the germline V gene, CDR1 is MNHEY and CDR2 is SMNVEV (reference sequence). The CDR3 is 17 residues long. With V trimmed by 3 bases and J by 5 bases, 7 bases remained unmatched. CDR3 DNA: TGTGCCAGCAGTTTCCGATGGACTAGCGGGAGCCACAATGAGCAGTTCTTC. It yields the protein CASSFRWTSGSHNEQFF.

The V and J genes are TRBV6-5 and TRBJ2-1, with D possibly called TRBD1 or TRBD2 (5 bases each). Germline loops: CDR1 MNHEY, CDR2 SVGAGI. This CDR3 has 14 residues. Trimming removed 5 bases from V and 5 bases from J, with 13 bases in between. The CDR3: CASSTGTYHNEQFF. CDR3 coding DNA: TGTGCCAGCAGTACTGGGACCTATCACAATGAGCAGTTCTTC.

This clonotype was seen more than once but under ten times. The chain links TRBV7-9 to TRBJ2-7; 7 nucleotides agree with TRBD1. Germline-derived CDR1 and CDR2 are SEHNR and FQNEAQ (reference sequence). CDR3 size: 14 residues. Losses at the gene ends were 5 bases for V and 3 bases for J; bases not matched to a gene: 7. For the CDR3, the DNA is TGTGCCAGCAGCCGCCGGGACAGCATCTACGAGCAGTACTTC. Translating it yields CASSRRDSIYEQYF.

This clonotype has ten or more counts. The V gene is TRBV3-1, the J gene TRBJ1-1, with D tentatively TRBD1 (6 bases). Germline V lookup: CDR1 LGHDT, CDR2 YNNKEL (reference sequence). Trimming shortened V by 4 bases and J by 1 base, and 16 bases separated the two germline ends. This CDR3 region has 16 residues. CDR3 residues: CASSPSRGAGNTEAFF. The CDR3 nucleotides read TGTGCCAGCAGCCCTTCCAGGGGTGCTGGGAACACTGAAGCTTTCTTT.

This clonotype was counted at least ten times. This chain links TRBV10-3 with TRBJ2-3, with D perhaps assigned TRBD1 or TRBD2 (6 bases each). Germline loops: CDR1 ENHRY, CDR2 SYGVKD. This CDR3 has 18 residues. V was shortened by 4 bases and J by 3 bases, with 23 bases between the two germline ends. CDR3: CAISVLMGAPAGTDTQYF. The CDR3, as DNA: TGTGCCATCAGTGTATTGATGGGGGCCCCGGCGGGGACAGATACGCAGTATTTT.